The 2 T cell receptor beta chains below all came from one sample that was sequenced in a study of regulatory T cells in long-lasting Graves disease (TCRdb year 2021). Libraries were built with multiplex PCR. Data came from an Illumina HiSeq 4000. TCR beta libraries were built with iRepertoire HTBI primers and Arm-PCR amplification of CDR3 regions. TCRdb applied fastp at Q25 and MiXCR to the public reads, then kept only in-frame beta chains. Rows matching on CDR3 protein sequence are summarized as one entry with the most common DNA and genes. The sample yields over 400,000 distinct CDR3 sequences; approximately 14% were counted once. About a sixth of the sample is taken by the ten largest. According to the study, the label for this sample's time point signals: newly diagnosed GD, antithyroid drugs for less than 3 months. For both TCR sequencing and RNA sequencing, RNA was extracted from PBMCs using TRIzol.

These sequences were also reported in another study, on T cells in Graves' hyperthyroidism and ophthalmopathy.

The sequenced sample was peripheral blood mononuclear cells (PBMCs), obtained at new diagnosis, from a patient treated with antithyroid drugs. These receptors all come from a woman aged 45-65 years with Graves disease. Donor details come from another sample of the same person, matched by shared clones.

The chain carries TRBV7-3 and TRBJ2-2; the D gene is possibly TRBD1 (5 bases). The CDR3 has 15 amino acids. V was pared by 2 bases and J by 3 bases, with 10 bases between. CDR1 is SGHTA and CDR2 is FQGTGA in the germline V gene. Here the CDR3 reads CASSLSGWYTGELFF. The CDR3 bases are TGTGCCAGCAGCTTATCAGGGTGGTACACCGGGGAGCTGTTTTTT.

Notes on this clonotype: A read error is the likely source, as a far larger clone sits one nucleotide away. The V call is TRBV2, the J call TRBJ2-4; 10 nucleotides line up with TRBD2. The CDR3 totals 15 residues. CDR1 is SNHLY, CDR2 FYNNEI, per germline. The trim removed 2 bases at V and 13 bases at J, leaving 11 bases unmatched. This chain's CDR3 is CASSEWASGSSEQYF. The CDR3 nucleotides are TGTGCCAGCAGTGAATGGGCTAGCGGGAGTAGTGAGCAGTACTTC.